Listed below are T cell receptor beta chains from one sample, sequenced in a study of blood T cell repertoires in COVID-19. TCRdb's copy holds only in-frame clones and misses some; the assay was immunoSEQ multiplex PCR. The sample contains 53,000 or so clones, roughly 90% of which appear only once. Sequencing used peripheral blood. These receptors originate from a human donor in a cohort sampled during active COVID-19. Each CDR3 is given with its conserved first and last residue. The D gene is left open where the match is weak. For some rows the clone size is stated as once, few or many, or as a class when expanded; others skip it.

clone size	D gene	CDR3 length	V gene	J gene	CDR3 protein	CDR3 DNA
.	.	15	TRBV3-1/TRBV3-2	TRBJ2-4	CASSKELGAKNIQYF	TGTGCCAGCAGCAAGGAGCTCGGGGCCAAAAACATTCAGTACTTC
.	.	13	TRBV4-2	TRBJ2-5	CASSQVAEETQYF	TGTGCCAGCAGCCAAGTAGCGGAAGAGACCCAGTACTTC
few	.	15	TRBV4-2	TRBJ1-2	CASSQESDSQNGYTF	TGTGCCAGCAGCCAAGAATCGGACAGCCAGAATGGCTACACCTTC
.	TRBD2	14	TRBV5-1	TRBJ2-2	CASSLLAGAGELFF	TGCGCCAGCAGCTTGCTGGCGGGGGCCGGGGAGCTGTTTTTT
.	TRBD1	12	TRBV12-3/TRBV12-4	TRBJ2-1	CASRGQVGEQFF	TGTGCCAGCAGGGGACAGGTCGGTGAGCAGTTCTTC
.	TRBD2	14	TRBV4-1	TRBJ2-7	CASSPSSGSTEQYF	TGCGCCAGCAGCCCTTCTAGCGGGAGTACCGAGCAGTACTTC
once	.	14	TRBV19	TRBJ1-5	CASTQGWGNQPQHF	TGTGCCAGTACACAGGGCTGGGGCAATCAGCCCCAGCATTTT
.	TRBD2	19	TRBV11-2	TRBJ2-6	CASSLVTGGARSGANVLTF	TGTGCCAGCAGCTTAGTTACCGGGGGGGCCCGCTCTGGGGCCAACGTCCTGACTTTC
.	TRBD2	15	TRBV28	TRBJ2-1	CASSSGLAGRNEQFF	TGTGCCAGCAGCTCGGGGCTAGCGGGAAGGAATGAGCAGTTCTTC
.	.	16	TRBV2	TRBJ2-3	CASSAWQSGLTDTQYF	TGTGCCAGCAGTGCCTGGCAAAGCGGCCTCACAGATACGCAGTATTTT
.	.	15	TRBV19	TRBJ2-5	CASSNQGRIGETQYF	TGTGCCAGTAGTAACCAGGGCAGGATTGGAGAGACCCAGTACTTC
.	.	14	TRBV3-1/TRBV3-2	TRBJ2-7	CASSQSAGNYEQYF	TGTGCCAGCAGCCAATCGGCAGGGAACTACGAGCAGTACTTC
.	.	12	TRBV6-5	TRBJ1-6	CATGNGGSPLHF	TGTGCCACCGGAAACGGGGGATCACCCCTCCACTTT
.	TRBD1	16	TRBV10-3	TRBJ2-2	CAISGPGQVVTGELFF	TGTGCCATCAGTGGTCCGGGACAGGTCGTCACCGGGGAGCTGTTTTTT
.	.	20	TRBV3-1/TRBV3-2	TRBJ2-1	CASRPAVNLGLAGTYNEQFF	TGTGCCAGCCGACCGGCCGTAAACCTGGGCCTCGCAGGAACCTACAATGAGCAGTTCTTC
few	TRBD2	14	TRBV5-1	TRBJ2-5	CASSGPSGGETQYF	TGCGCCAGCAGCGGTCCTAGCGGGGGGGAGACCCAGTACTTC
.	.	14	TRBV5-1	TRBJ2-3	CASSLATPTDTQYF	TGCGCCAGCAGCTTGGCCACACCCACAGATACGCAGTATTTT
.	.	14	TRBV5-1	TRBJ1-5	CASSLGGRNQPQHF	TGCGCCAGCAGCTTGGGGGGGAGGAATCAGCCCCAGCATTTT